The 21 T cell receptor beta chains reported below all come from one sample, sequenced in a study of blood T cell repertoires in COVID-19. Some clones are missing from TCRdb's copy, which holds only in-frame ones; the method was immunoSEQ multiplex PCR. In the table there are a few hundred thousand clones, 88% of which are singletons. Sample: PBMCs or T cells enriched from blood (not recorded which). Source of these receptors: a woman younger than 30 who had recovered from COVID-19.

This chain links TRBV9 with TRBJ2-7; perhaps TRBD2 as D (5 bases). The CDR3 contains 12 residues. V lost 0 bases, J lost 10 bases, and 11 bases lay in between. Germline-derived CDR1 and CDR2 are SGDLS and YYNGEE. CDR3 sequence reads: CASSVGNGVQYF. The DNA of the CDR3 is TGTGCCAGCAGCGTAGGGAACGGGGTTCAGTACTTC.

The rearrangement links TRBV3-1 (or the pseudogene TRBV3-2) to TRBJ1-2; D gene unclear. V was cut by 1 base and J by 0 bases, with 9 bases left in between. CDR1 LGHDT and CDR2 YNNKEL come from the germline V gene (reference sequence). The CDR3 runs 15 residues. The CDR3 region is CASSQGPGTNYGYTF. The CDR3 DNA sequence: TGTGCCAGCAGCCAAGGTCCGGGAACTAACTATGGCTACACCTTC.

The CDR3 coding sequence is TGTGCCATCAGCGTCGACTCAAGGAACTATGGCTACACCTTC. Translating it yields CAISVDSRNYGYTF. This chain links TRBV10-3 with TRBJ1-2; no firm D call. CDR3 length: 14 residues. Trimming cost V 6 bases and J 2 bases, with 13 bases left between them. Looked up from germline, CDR1 is ENHRY and CDR2 is SYGVKD.

CDR3 protein: CASSRPIVHSGGVYNEQFF. The CDR3 DNA sequence: TGCGCCAGCAGCCGCCCCATTGTGCATAGCGGGGGGGTCTACAATGAGCAGTTCTTC. The chain is built from TRBV4-1 and TRBJ2-1; 11 bases are shared with TRBD2. Germline assignment: CDR1 MGHRA and CDR2 YSYEKL. Trimming took 4 bases from V and 3 from J; bases not matched to a gene: 14. The CDR3 loop spans 19 amino acids.

The CDR3 DNA follows: TGTGCCAGCAGTTACTACAGGGGAGACAATCAGCCCCAGCATTTT. Its translation is CASSYYRGDNQPQHF. This chain joins TRBV6-5 and TRBJ1-5; 7 bases fit TRBD1. The CDR3 is 15 amino acids. Germline trimming cut 1 base from V and 3 bases from J; bases unmatched to any gene: 3. Germline CDR1 and CDR2: MNHEY and SVGAGI.

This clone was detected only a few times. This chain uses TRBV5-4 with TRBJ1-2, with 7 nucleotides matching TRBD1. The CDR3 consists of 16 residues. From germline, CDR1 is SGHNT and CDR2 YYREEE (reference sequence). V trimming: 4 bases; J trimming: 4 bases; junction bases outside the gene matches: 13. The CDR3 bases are TGTGCCAGCAGCCCCCCTCCGGGACAGAAAATCTATGGCTACACCTTC. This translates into CASSPPPGQKIYGYTF.

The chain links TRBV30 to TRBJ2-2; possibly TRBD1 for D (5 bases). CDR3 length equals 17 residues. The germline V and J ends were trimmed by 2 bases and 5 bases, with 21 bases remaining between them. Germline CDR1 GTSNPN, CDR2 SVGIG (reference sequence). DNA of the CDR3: TGTGCCTGGAGTCCCTATTTCTACCCCCAGGGTACCGGGGAGCTGTTTTTT. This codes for CAWSPYFYPQGTGELFF.

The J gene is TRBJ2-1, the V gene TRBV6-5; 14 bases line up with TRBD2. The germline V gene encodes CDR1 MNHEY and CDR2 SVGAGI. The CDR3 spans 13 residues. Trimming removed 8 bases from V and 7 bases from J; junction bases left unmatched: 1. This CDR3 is CASRLAGGNEQFF. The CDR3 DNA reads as TGTGCCAGCCGACTAGCGGGGGGGAATGAGCAGTTCTTC.

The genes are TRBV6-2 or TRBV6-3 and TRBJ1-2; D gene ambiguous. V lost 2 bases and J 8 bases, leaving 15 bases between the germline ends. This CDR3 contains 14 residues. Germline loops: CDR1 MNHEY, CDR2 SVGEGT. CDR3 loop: CASSYGGGYRGYTF. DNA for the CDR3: TGTGCCAGCAGTTACGGTGGAGGGTATCGCGGCTACACCTTC.

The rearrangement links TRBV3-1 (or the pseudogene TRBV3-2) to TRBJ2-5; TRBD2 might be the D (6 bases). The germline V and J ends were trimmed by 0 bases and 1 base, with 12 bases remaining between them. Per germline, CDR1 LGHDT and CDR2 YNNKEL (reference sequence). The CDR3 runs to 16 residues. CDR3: CASSQELVGGQETQYF. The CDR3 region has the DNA TGTGCCAGCAGCCAAGAATTGGTGGGGGGCCAAGAGACCCAGTACTTC.

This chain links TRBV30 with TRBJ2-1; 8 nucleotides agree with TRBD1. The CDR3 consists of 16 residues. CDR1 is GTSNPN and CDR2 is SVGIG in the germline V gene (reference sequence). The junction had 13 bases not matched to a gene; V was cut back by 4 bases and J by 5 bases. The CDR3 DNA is TGTGCCTGGACGAGTTTGGTCAGGGGGCTCCACAATGAGCAGTTCTTC. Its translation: CAWTSLVRGLHNEQFF. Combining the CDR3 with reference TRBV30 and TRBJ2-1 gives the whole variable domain SQTIHQWPATLVQPVGSPLSLECTVEGTSNPNLYWYRQAAGRGLQLLFYSVGIGQISSEVPQNLSASRPQDRQFILSSKKLLLSDSGFYLCAWTSLVRGLHNEQFFGPGTRLTVL.

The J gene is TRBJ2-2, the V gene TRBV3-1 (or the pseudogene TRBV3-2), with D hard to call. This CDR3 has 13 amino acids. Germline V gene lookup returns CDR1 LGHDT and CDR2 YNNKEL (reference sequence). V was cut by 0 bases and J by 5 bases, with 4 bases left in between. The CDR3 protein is CASSQDVTGELFF. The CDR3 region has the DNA TGTGCCAGCAGCCAAGATGTAACCGGGGAGCTGTTTTTT.

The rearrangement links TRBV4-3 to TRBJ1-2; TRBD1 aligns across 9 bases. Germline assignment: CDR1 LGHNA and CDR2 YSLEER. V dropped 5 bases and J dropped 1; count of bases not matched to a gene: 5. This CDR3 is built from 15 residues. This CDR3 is CASSNRDRDNYGYTF. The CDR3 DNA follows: TGCGCCAGCAGCAACCGGGACAGGGATAACTATGGCTACACCTTC.

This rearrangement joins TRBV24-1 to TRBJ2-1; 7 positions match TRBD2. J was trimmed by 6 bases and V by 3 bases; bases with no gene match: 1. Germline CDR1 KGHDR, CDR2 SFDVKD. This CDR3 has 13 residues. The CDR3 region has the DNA TGTGCCACCAGTGATGGGAGGGGCAATGAGCAGTTCTTC. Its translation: CATSDGRGNEQFF.

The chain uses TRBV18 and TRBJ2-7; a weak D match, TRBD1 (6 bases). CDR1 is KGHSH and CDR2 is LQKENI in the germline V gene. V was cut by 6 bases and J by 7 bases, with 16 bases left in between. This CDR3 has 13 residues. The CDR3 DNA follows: TGTGCCAGCTCCCCATTAAGAGGACAGGAGCAGTACTTC. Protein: CASSPLRGQEQYF.

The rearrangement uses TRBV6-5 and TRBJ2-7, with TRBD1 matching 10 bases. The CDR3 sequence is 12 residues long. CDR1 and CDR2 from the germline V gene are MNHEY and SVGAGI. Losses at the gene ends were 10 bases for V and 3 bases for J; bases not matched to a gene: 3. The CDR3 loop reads CATRDRGYEQYF. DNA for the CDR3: TGTGCCACCCGGGACAGGGGCTACGAGCAGTACTTC.

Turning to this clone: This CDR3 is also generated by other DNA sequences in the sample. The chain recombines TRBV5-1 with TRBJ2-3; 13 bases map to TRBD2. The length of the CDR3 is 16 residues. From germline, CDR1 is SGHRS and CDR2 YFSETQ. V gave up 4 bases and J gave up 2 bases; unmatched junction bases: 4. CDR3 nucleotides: TGCGCCAGCAGCACCGGACTAGCGGGGGTCACAGATACGCAGTATTTT. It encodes CASSTGLAGVTDTQYF.

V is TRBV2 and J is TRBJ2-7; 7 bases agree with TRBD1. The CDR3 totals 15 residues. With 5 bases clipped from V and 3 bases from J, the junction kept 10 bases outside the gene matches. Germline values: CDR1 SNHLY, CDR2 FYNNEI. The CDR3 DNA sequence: TGTGCCAGCAGTTCGGACAGGAGGTCGAACTACGAGCAGTACTTC. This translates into CASSSDRRSNYEQYF.

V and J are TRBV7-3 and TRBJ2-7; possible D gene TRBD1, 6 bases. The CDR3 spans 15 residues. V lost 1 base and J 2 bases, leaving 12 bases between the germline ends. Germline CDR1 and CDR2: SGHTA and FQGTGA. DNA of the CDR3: TGTGCCAGCAGCTTAATGGCAGGGGACCCCTACGAGCAGTACTTC. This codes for CASSLMAGDPYEQYF.

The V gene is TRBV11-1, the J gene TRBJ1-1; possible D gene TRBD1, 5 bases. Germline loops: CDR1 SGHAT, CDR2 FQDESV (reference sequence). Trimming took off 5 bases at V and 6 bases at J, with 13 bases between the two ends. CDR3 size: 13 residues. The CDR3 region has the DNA TGTGCCAGCAGCCGTACAGGTCTTGCTGAAGCTTTCTTT. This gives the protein CASSRTGLAEAFF.

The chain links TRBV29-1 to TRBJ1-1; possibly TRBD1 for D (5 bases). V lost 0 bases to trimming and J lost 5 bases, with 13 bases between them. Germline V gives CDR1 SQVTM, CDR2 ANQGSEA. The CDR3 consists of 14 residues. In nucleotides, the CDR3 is TGCAGCGTTGAAGAGCAGGGTGTTGGGACTGAAGCTTTCTTT. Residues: CSVEEQGVGTEAFF.